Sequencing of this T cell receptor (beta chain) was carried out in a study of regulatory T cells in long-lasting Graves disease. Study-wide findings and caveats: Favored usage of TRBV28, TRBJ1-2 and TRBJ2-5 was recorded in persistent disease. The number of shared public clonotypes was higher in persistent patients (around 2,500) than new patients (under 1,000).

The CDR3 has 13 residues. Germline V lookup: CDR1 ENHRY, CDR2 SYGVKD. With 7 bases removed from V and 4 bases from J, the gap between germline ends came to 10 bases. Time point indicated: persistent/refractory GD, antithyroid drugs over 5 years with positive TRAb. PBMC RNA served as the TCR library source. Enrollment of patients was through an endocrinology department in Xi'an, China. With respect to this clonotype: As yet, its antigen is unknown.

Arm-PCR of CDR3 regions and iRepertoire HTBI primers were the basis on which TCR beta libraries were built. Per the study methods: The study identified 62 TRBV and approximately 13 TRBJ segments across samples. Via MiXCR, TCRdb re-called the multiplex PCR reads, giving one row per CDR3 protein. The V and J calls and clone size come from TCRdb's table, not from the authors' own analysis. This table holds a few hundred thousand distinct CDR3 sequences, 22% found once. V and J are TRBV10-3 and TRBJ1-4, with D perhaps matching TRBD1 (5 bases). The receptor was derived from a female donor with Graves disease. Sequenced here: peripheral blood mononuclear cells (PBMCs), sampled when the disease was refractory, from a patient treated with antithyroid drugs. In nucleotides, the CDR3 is TGTGCCATCAAGCGGGACCTTAATGAAAAACTGTTTTTT. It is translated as CAIKRDLNEKLFF.